This T cell receptor beta chain originates from a study of T-cell reconstitution after alpha-beta-depleted transplantation in children. Unique molecular identifiers were used to barcode this TCRbeta library. TCRdb analysed the PCR reads with MiXCR anew, one entry per CDR3 protein. The profile shows 400,000 to 450,000 distinct CDR3 sequences, roughly two fifths of them singletons. Notes on this clonotype: As yet, its antigen is unknown.

Germline V gene sequence: CDR1 LGHNA, CDR2 YSLEER. This CDR3 spans 13 amino acids. V was trimmed by 1 base and J by 5 bases, leaving 9 bases between them. Findings of the study overall: Expanded graft clones numbering several hundred reportedly gave rise to alpha-beta T cells about two months after transplant. The main origin of T-cell counts and diversity one year after transplant was newly produced T cells.

The source was PBMCs, collected before TCRalphabeta/CD19-depleted stem cell transplant. This TCR was sampled from a girl aged 2 to 9 with aplastic anemia, due to receive a stem cell transplant. V and J are TRBV4-3 and TRBJ2-7; possibly TRBD2 for D (7 bases). The CDR3 loop reads CASSQGGGHEQYF. The CDR3 nucleotides are TGCGCCAGCAGCCAAGGGGGGGGCCACGAGCAGTACTTC.